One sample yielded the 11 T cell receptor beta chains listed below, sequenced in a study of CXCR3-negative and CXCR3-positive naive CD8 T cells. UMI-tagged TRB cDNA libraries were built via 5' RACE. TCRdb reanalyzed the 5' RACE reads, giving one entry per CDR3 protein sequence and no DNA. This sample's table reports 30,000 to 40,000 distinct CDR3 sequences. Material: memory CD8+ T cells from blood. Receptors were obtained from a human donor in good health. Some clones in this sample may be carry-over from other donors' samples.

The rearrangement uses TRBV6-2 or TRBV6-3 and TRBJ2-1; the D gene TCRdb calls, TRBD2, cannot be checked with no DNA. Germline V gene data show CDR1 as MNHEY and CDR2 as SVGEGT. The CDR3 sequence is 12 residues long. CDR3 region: CASSRDSQREFF.

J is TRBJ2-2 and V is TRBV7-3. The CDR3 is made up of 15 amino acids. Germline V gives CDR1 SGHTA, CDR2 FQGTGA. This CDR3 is CASSFFVSSPGELFF.

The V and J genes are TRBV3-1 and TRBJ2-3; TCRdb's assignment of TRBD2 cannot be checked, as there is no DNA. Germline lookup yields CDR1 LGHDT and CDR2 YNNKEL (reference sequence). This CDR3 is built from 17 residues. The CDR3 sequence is CASSQYPLATRADTQYF.

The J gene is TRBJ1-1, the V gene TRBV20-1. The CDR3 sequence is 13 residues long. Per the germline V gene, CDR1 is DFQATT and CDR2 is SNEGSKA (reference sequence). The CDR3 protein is CSARRQDVTEAFF.

The CDR3 sequence: CASSPEQDWDEQFF. This chain connects TRBV13 to TRBJ2-1; the D gene TCRdb calls, TRBD1, cannot be checked with no DNA. Germline V gene data show CDR1 as PRHDT and CDR2 as FYEKMQ (reference sequence). The CDR3 length is 14 residues.

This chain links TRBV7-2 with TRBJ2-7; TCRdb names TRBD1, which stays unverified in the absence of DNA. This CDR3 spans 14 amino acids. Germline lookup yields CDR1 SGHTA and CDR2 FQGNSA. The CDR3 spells CASSLGTPYYEQYF. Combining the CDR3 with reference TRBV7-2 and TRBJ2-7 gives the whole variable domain GAGVSQSPSNKVTEKGKDVELRCDPISGHTALYWYRQSLGQGLEFLIYFQGNSAPDKSGLPSDRFSAERTGGSVSTLTIQRTQQEDSAVYLCASSLGTPYYEQYFGPGTRLTVT.

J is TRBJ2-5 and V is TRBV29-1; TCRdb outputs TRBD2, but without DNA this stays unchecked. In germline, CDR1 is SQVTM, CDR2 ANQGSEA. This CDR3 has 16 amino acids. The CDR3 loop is CSVEVSSGGAFETQYF.

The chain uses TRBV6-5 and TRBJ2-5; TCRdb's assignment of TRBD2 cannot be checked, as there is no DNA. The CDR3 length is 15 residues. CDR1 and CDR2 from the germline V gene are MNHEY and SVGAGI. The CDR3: CASSYSSEGFETQYF.

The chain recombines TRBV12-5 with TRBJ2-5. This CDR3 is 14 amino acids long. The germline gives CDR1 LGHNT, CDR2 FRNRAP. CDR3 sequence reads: CASGFLVGQETQYF.

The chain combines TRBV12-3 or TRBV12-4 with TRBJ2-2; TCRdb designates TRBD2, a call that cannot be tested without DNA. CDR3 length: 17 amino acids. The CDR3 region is CASSFRFRAEDGGELFF.

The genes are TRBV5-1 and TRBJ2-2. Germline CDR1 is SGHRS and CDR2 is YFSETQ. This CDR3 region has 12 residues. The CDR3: CASSLRVGELFF.